This TCR beta chain was observed in a study of CD8 T cells in ankylosing spondylitis. Quantitative barcoded 5'-RACE was used to prepare TCR beta libraries. TCRdb processed the 5' RACE reads anew with MiXCR; each CDR3 protein has one entry. The sample includes about 250,000 distinct CDR3 sequences, approximately 8% of them seen just once. This clonotype was counted a few times. Its specificity is unknown. The study's findings and limits: Disease-linked clones bore a CD8+ phenotype, appearing relatively rarely in peripheral blood.

Germline values: CDR1 SEHNR, CDR2 FQNEAQ (reference sequence). Trimming stripped 6 bases from V and 3 bases from J, with 15 bases between. The CDR3 consists of 14 residues. The chain combines TRBV7-9 with TRBJ2-7, with D tentatively TRBD2 (6 bases). The source is a female donor with ankylosing spondylitis or in good health (not recorded which). Sequencing was performed on blood, either unsorted or a sorted T cell fraction (not recorded which). The CDR3 here is CASSGSLANYEQYF. The CDR3 nucleotides read TGTGCCAGCAGTGGTTCACTAGCAAACTACGAGCAGTACTTC.